This TCR beta chain was retrieved from a study of cytomegalovirus exposure and HLA in healthy donors. Study-level points and caveats: A later analysis found that most CMV-associated TCR beta chains appeared HLA-restricted.

Germline values: CDR1 MGHRA, CDR2 YSYEKL. This CDR3 region has 15 residues. Concerning this clone itself: No antigen is known for it. At one of its ends the junction is not consistent with the germline gene, which may arise from a read error.

The PCR used 60 Vbeta and 13 Jbeta primers. The table came from immunoSEQ multiplex PCR; TCRdb's copy has only in-frame clones and leaves some out. The table lists approximately 200,000 clones, roughly 80% of them singletons. The source of this sequence is a man between 35 and 55 years old in good health and CMV-seronegative. This chain uses TRBV4-1 with TRBJ2-7; 10 bases are shared with TRBD1. Material for sequencing was PBMCs. The CDR3 reads CAGSRLGTGAGEQYF. The CDR3 DNA reads as TGCGCCGGCAGCCGACTCGGGACAGGGGCGGGGGAGCAGTACTTC.